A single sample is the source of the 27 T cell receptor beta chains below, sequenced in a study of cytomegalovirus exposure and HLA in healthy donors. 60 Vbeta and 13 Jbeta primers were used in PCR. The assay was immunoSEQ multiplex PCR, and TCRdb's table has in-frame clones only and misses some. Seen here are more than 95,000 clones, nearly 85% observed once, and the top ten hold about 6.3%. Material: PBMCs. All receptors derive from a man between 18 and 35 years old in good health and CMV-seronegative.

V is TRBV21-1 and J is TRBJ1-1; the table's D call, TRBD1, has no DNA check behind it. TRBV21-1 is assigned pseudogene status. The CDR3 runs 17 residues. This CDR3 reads CASSVGDLRTANTEAFF. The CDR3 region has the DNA TGTGCCAGCAGCGTAGGGGATCTCCGTACAGCGAACACTGAAGCTTTCTTT.

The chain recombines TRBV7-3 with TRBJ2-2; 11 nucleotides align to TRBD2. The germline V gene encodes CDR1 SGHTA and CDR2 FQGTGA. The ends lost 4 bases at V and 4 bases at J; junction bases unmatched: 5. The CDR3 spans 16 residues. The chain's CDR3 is CASSSHLAGGTGELFF. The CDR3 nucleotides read TGTGCCAGCAGCTCCCATCTAGCGGGAGGCACCGGGGAGCTGTTTTTT.

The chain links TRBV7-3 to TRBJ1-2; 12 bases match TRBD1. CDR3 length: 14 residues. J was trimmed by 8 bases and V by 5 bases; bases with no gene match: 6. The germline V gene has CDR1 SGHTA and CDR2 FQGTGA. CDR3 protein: CASSKGQGALGYTF. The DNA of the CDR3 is TGTGCCAGCAGCAAGGGACAGGGGGCGCTGGGCTACACCTTC.

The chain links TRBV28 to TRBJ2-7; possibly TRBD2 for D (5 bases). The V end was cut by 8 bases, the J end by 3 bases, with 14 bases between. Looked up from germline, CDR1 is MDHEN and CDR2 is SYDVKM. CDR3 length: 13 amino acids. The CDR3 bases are TGTGCCAGCCTGCTAGGACGGGACTACGAGCAGTACTTC. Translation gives CASLLGRDYEQYF.

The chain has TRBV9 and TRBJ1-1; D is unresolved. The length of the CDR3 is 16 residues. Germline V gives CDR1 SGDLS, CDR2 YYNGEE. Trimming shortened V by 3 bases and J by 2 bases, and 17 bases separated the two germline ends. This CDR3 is CASSAGYIGGNTEAFF. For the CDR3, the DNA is TGTGCCAGCAGCGCTGGCTACATAGGCGGTAACACTGAAGCTTTCTTT.

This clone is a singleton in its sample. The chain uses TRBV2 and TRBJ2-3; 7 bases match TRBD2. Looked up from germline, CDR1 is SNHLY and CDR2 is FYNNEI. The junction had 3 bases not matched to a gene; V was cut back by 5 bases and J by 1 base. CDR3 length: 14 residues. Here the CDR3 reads CASSLLARTDTQYF. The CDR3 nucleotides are TGTGCCAGCAGTTTACTAGCGCGCACAGATACGCAGTATTTT.

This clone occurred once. CDR3 sequence reads: CASGFLGGAYEQYF. The DNA for the CDR3 is TGTGCTAGTGGTTTTCTAGGGGGGGCCTACGAGCAGTACTTC. The rearrangement uses TRBV12-5 and TRBJ2-7; maybe TRBD2 (7 bases). Germline CDR1 reads LGHNT; CDR2 reads FRNRAP. This CDR3 has 14 amino acids. Between the trimmed V and J ends, which lost 3 bases and 2 bases, there was a span of 11 bases.

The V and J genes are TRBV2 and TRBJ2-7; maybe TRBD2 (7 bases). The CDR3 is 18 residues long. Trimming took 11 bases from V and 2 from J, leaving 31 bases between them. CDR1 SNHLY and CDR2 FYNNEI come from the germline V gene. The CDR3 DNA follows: TGTGCCGGACTACGGGGGGCCCTAGAGGGCCCTCCGCCCTACGAGCAGTACTTC. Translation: CAGLRGALEGPPPYEQYF. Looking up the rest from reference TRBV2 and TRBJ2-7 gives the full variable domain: EPEVTQTPSHQVTQMGQEVILRCVPISNHLYFYWYRQILGQKVEFLVSFYNNEISEKSEIFDDQFSVERPDGSNFTLKIRSTKLEDSAMYFCAGLRGALEGPPPYEQYFGPGTRLTVT.

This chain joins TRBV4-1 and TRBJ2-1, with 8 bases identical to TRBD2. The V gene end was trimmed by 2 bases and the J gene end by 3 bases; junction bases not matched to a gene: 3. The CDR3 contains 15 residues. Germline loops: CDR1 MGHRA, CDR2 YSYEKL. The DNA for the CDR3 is TGCGCCAGCAGCCAAACGGGAGGGGGCTACAATGAGCAGTTCTTC. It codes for CASSQTGGGYNEQFF.

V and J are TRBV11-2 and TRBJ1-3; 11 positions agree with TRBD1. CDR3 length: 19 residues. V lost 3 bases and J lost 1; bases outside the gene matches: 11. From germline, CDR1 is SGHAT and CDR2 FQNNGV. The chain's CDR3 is CASSLSGTGGNLSGNTIYF. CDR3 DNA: TGTGCCAGCAGCTTGTCCGGGACAGGGGGTAATCTTTCTGGAAACACCATATATTTT. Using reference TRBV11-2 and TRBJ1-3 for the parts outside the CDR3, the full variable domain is EAGVAQSPRYKIIEKRQSVAFWCNPISGHATLYWYQQILGQGPKLLIQFQNNGVVDDSQLPKDRFSAERLKGVDSTLKIQPAKLEDSAVYLCASSLSGTGGNLSGNTIYFGEGSWLTVV.

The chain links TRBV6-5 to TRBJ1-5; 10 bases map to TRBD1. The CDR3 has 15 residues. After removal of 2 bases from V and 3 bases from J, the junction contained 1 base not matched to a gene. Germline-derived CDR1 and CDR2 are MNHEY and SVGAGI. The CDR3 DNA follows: TGTGCCAGCAGTTACGGGACAGGGGTCAATCAGCCCCAGCATTTT. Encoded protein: CASSYGTGVNQPQHF.

The CDR3 protein is CAWGGRNTQYF. Written as DNA, the CDR3 is TGTGCCTGGGGAGGGAGAAATACGCAGTATTTT. The V and J genes are TRBV30 and TRBJ2-3, with a weak D call TRBD2 (6 bases). This CDR3 has 11 amino acids. From germline, CDR1 is GTSNPN and CDR2 SVGIG (reference sequence). Trimming left V 5 bases short and J 7 bases short, with 10 bases between.

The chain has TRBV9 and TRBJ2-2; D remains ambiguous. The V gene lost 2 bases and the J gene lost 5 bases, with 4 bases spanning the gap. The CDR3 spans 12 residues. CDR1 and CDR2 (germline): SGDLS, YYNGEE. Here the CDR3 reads CASSVRTGELFF. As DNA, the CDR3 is TGTGCCAGCAGCGTTAGAACCGGGGAGCTGTTTTTT.

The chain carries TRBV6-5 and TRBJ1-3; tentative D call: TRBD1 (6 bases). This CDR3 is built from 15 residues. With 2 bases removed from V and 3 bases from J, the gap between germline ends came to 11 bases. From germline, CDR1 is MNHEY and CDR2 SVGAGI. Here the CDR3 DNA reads TGTGCCAGCAGTTACCTAACAGGGAATGGAAACACCATATATTTT. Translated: CASSYLTGNGNTIYF.

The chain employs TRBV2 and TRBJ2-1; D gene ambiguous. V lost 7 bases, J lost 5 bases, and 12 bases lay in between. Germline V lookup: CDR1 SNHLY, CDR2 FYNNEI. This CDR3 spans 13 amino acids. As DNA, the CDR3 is TGTGCCAGCACCCTTCGCCCGGACAATGAGCAGTTCTTC. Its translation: CASTLRPDNEQFF. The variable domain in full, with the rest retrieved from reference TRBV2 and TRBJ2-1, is EPEVTQTPSHQVTQMGQEVILRCVPISNHLYFYWYRQILGQKVEFLVSFYNNEISEKSEIFDDQFSVERPDGSNFTLKIRSTKLEDSAMYFCASTLRPDNEQFFGPGTRLTVL.

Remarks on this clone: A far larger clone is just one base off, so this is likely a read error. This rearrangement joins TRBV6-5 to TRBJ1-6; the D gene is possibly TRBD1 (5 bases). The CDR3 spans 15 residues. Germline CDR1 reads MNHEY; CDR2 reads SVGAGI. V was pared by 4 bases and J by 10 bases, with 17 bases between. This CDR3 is CASSCSSGGGSPLHF. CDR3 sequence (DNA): TGTGCCAGCAGTTGCTCATCGGGGGGTGGCTCACCCCTCCACTTT.

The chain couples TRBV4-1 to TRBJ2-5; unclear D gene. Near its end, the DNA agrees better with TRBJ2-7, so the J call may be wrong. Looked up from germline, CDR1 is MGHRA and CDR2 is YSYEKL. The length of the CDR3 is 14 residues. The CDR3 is CASSQGQRAYEQYF. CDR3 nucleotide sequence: TGCGCCAGCAGCCAAGGGCAGCGCGCCTACGAGCAGTACTTC.

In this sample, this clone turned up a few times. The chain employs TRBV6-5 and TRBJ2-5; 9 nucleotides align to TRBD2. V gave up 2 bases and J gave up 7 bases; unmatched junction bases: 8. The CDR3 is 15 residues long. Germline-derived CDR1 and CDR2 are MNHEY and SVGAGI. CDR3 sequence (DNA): TGTGCCAGCAGTTACGGTCTAGCGGGGACGAGGACCCAGTACTTC. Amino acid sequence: CASSYGLAGTRTQYF.

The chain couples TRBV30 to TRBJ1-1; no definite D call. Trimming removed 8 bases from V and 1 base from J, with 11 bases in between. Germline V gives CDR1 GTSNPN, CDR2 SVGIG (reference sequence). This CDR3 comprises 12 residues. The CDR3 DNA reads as TGTGCCCTTGAGGGATGGAACACTGAAGCTTTCTTT. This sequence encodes CALEGWNTEAFF.

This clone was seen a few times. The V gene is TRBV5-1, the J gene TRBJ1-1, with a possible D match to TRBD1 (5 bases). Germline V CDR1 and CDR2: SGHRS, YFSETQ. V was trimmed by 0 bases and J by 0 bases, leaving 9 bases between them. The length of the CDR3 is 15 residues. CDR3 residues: CASSLVGGMNTEAFF. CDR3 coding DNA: TGCGCCAGCAGCTTGGTCGGGGGGATGAACACTGAAGCTTTCTTT.

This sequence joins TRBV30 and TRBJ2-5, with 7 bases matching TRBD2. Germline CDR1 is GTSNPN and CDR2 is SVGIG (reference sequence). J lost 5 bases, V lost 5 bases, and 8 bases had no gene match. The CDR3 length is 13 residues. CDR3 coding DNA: TGTGCCTGGGACCAGGGAGGGGAGGAGACCCAGTACTTC. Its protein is CAWDQGGEETQYF.

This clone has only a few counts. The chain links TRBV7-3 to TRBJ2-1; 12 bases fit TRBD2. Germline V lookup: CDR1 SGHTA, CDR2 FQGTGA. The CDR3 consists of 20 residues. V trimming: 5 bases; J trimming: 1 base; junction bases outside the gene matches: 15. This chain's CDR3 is CASSATSGLAGIPSYNEQFF. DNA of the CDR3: TGTGCCAGCAGCGCGACATCGGGACTAGCGGGTATCCCTTCCTACAATGAGCAGTTCTTC.

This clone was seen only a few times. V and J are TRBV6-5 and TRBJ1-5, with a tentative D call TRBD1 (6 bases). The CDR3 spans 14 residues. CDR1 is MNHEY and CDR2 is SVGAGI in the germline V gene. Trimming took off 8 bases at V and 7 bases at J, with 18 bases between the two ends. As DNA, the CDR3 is TGTGCCAGCCTCTTAGAGGGGGACGTACAGCCCCAGCATTTT. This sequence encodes CASLLEGDVQPQHF.

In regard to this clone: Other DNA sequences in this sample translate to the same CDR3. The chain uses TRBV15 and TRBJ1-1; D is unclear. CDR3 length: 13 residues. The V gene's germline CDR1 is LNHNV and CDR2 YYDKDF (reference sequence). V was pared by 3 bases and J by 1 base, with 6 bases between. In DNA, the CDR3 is TGTGCCACCAGCAGGCGAGCGAACACTGAAGCTTTCTTT. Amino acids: CATSRRANTEAFF.

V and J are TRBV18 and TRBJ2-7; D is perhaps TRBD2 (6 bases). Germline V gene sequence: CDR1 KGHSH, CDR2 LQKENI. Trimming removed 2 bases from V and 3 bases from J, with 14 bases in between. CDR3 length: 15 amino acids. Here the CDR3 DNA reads TGTGCCAGCTCACCAGGGACGGGAGAAATCTACGAGCAGTACTTC. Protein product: CASSPGTGEIYEQYF.

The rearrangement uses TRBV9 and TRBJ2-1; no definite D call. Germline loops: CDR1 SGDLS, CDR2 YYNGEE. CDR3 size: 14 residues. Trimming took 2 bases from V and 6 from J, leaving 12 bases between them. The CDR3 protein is CASSVISPANEQFF. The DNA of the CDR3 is TGTGCCAGCAGCGTGATTAGCCCCGCCAATGAGCAGTTCTTC.

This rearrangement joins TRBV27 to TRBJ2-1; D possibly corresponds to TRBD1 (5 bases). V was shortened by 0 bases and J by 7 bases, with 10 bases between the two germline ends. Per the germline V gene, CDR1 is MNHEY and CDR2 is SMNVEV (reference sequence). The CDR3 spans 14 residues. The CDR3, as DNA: TGTGCCAGCAGTTTATCCAGGGCAAGAAATGAGCAGTTCTTC. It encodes CASSLSRARNEQFF.